A single sample gave rise to the 32 T cell receptor beta chains below, sequenced in a study of OX40 agonist ivuxolimab in advanced cancers. Sequenced by immunoSEQ multiplex PCR; TCRdb stores in-frame clones only, minus some. Of fewer than 25,000 clones listed, 85% are singletons. Sequencing was performed on CD4+ or CD8+ T cells sorted from blood, taken in a trial of the OX40 agonist ivuxolimab. The receptor source for this set is an adult with an advanced solid tumor such as melanoma, head and neck, liver or kidney cancer.

In this sample, this clone turned up many times. The chain recombines TRBV2 with TRBJ1-1; D unresolved. Germline V CDR1 and CDR2: SNHLY, FYNNEI. This CDR3 spans 14 amino acids. V was clipped by 6 bases and J by 0 bases, with 11 bases between them. This CDR3 reads CASSEPKMNTEAFF. DNA for the CDR3: TGTGCCAGCAGCGAACCTAAAATGAACACTGAAGCTTTCTTT.

This clone came up once. The chain is built from TRBV7-8 and TRBJ2-3, with D uncertain. Germline assignment: CDR1 SGHVS and CDR2 FQNEAQ. The CDR3 extends over 15 amino acids. Trimming shortened V by 5 bases and J by 2 bases, and 14 bases separated the two germline ends. CDR3 in amino acids: CASSIGVVYTDTQYF. The CDR3 coding sequence is TGTGCCAGCAGCATTGGAGTCGTTTACACAGATACGCAGTATTTT.

J is TRBJ1-1 and V is TRBV2, with TRBD1 identical over 11 bases. Germline assignment: CDR1 SNHLY and CDR2 FYNNEI. V shed 7 bases and J 4 bases; nucleotides not matched to a gene: 5. The CDR3 is 14 residues long. Here the CDR3 reads CASTGQGAPTEAFF. The CDR3 bases are TGTGCCAGCACTGGACAGGGGGCGCCCACTGAAGCTTTCTTT.

The V and J genes are TRBV10-3 and TRBJ1-1, with D possibly being TRBD1 (5 bases). CDR3 length equals 15 residues. Trimming shortened V by 2 bases and J by 0 bases, and 10 bases separated the two germline ends. The germline V gene encodes CDR1 ENHRY and CDR2 SYGVKD. CDR3 DNA: TGTGCCATCAGTGAGGGTGGACACATGAACACTGAAGCTTTCTTT. It yields the protein CAISEGGHMNTEAFF.

V is TRBV18 and J is TRBJ1-4; no reliable D call. Germline-derived CDR1 and CDR2 are KGHSH and LQKENI. The CDR3 has 15 residues. V lost 0 bases and J 8 bases, leaving 13 bases between the germline ends. The DNA of the CDR3 is TGTGCCAGCTCACCACCGGTAGGCAGTGGGGAAAAACTGTTTTTT. Its protein is CASSPPVGSGEKLFF.

The chain couples TRBV29-1 to TRBJ1-2, with a weak D call TRBD1 (5 bases). Germline lookup yields CDR1 SQVTM and CDR2 ANQGSEA. The ends were cut back, 6 bases at V and 3 bases at J, with 14 bases in the middle. This CDR3 is built from 13 residues. CDR3 DNA: TGCAGCGTCCCCCTCGGCAGGGACTATGGCTACACCTTC. Translating gives CSVPLGRDYGYTF.

The chain links TRBV6-5 to TRBJ2-7, with 8 bases matching TRBD1. The CDR3 has 13 amino acids. After removal of 6 bases from V and 3 bases from J, the junction contained 4 bases not matched to a gene. Germline V gene sequence: CDR1 MNHEY, CDR2 SVGAGI. CDR3 bases: TGTGCCAGCAGGACAGGGGATTTCTACGAGCAGTACTTC. Amino acid sequence: CASRTGDFYEQYF.

The chain recombines TRBV18 with TRBJ2-7, with a tentative D call TRBD2 (5 bases). Looked up from germline, CDR1 is KGHSH and CDR2 is LQKENI. This CDR3 comprises 17 residues. V was pared by 2 bases and J by 2 bases, with 19 bases between. The CDR3 DNA sequence: TGTGCCAGCTCACCAAATTTGTATAGCGACCGGCCCTACGAGCAGTACTTC. It translates to CASSPNLYSDRPYEQYF.

The sample holds one count of this clone. This rearrangement joins TRBV6-6 to TRBJ2-1; D gene ambiguous. The CDR3 is 10 amino acids. The V gene lost 5 bases and the J gene lost 9 bases, with 5 bases spanning the gap. CDR1 is MNHNY, CDR2 SVGAGI, per germline (reference sequence). CDR3 region: CASSTIEQFF. CDR3 DNA sequence: TGTGCCAGCAGTACGATTGAGCAGTTCTTC.

The chain uses TRBV7-2 and TRBJ1-2; tentatively, D is TRBD1 (5 bases). This CDR3 spans 16 amino acids. Looked up from germline, CDR1 is SGHTA and CDR2 is FQGNSA. Trimming left V 5 bases short and J 0 bases short, with 16 bases between. CDR3 sequence: CASSPAGGTANYGYTF. In DNA form, the CDR3 reads TGTGCCAGCAGCCCTGCCGGCGGGACGGCTAACTATGGCTACACCTTC.

In this sample, this clone is medium-sized. The chain has TRBV6-6 and TRBJ2-7, with D unclear. The CDR3 spans 13 residues. Trimming removed 8 bases from V and 6 bases from J, with 17 bases in between. Germline values: CDR1 MNHNY, CDR2 SVGAGI (reference sequence). CDR3 residues: CASGIPATGEQYF. For the CDR3, the DNA is TGTGCCAGCGGGATCCCTGCTACCGGCGAGCAGTACTTC.

The V and J genes are TRBV6-1 and TRBJ2-5; TRBD2 aligns across 11 bases. Per the germline V gene, CDR1 is MNHNS and CDR2 is SASEGT. J lost 4 bases, V lost 1 base, and 2 bases had no gene match. There are 15 residues in the CDR3. The CDR3 loop is CASSEVLAGVETQYF. CDR3 coding DNA: TGTGCCAGCAGTGAAGTACTAGCGGGGGTAGAGACCCAGTACTTC.

The chain employs TRBV10-3 and TRBJ2-1, with 8 positions matching TRBD1. The CDR3 has 12 amino acids. J lost 7 bases, V lost 7 bases, and 3 bases had no gene match. Germline lookup yields CDR1 ENHRY and CDR2 SYGVKD. This CDR3 is CAIKDRENEQFF. In DNA form, the CDR3 reads TGTGCCATCAAGGACAGGGAAAATGAGCAGTTCTTC.

The V gene is TRBV5-1, the J gene TRBJ1-1; TRBD1 might be the D (5 bases). The CDR3 is made up of 15 amino acids. Germline V CDR1 and CDR2: SGHRS, YFSETQ. V was cut by 0 bases and J by 3 bases, with 12 bases left in between. CDR3 in amino acids: CASSLERAGDTEAFF. The CDR3 region has the DNA TGCGCCAGCAGCTTGGAGCGGGCGGGGGACACTGAAGCTTTCTTT.

V gene TRBV2 combines with J gene TRBJ2-5, with a tentative D call TRBD1 (6 bases). CDR1 and CDR2 from the germline V gene are SNHLY and FYNNEI. This CDR3 has 16 amino acids. V was shortened by 0 bases and J by 5 bases, with 16 bases between the two germline ends. This CDR3 is CASSEAQQGWMETQYF. CDR3 in DNA: TGTGCCAGCAGTGAAGCCCAACAGGGATGGATGGAGACCCAGTACTTC.

The rearrangement joins TRBV6-9 to TRBJ1-2; D is unresolved. Germline assignment: CDR1 MNHGY and CDR2 SVAAGI. Trimming pared 5 bases from V and 9 bases from J, leaving 16 bases between. CDR3 length: 13 residues. The CDR3 is CASSAGDPMSYTF. CDR3 nucleotide sequence: TGTGCCAGCAGTGCAGGAGACCCAATGAGCTACACCTTC.

The chain recombines TRBV5-1 with TRBJ2-3; D remains ambiguous. The CDR3 consists of 16 residues. The germline V gene has CDR1 SGHRS and CDR2 YFSETQ. V dropped 3 bases and J dropped 0 bases, with 14 bases sitting between them. The CDR3 here is CASSYRGRGSTDTQYF. The CDR3 DNA follows: TGCGCCAGCAGCTATAGAGGCCGTGGGAGCACAGATACGCAGTATTTT.

The genes are TRBV4-1 and TRBJ1-2; D might be TRBD1 (5 bases). Germline CDR1 is MGHRA and CDR2 is YSYEKL. CDR3 length: 15 residues. The V gene lost 4 bases and the J gene lost 3 bases, with 15 bases spanning the gap. For the CDR3, the DNA is TGCGCCAGCAGCCCCCATATGATACAGGACTATGGCTACACCTTC. It specifies CASSPHMIQDYGYTF.

The chain is built from TRBV14 and TRBJ2-7; a possible D gene is TRBD2 (6 bases). Looked up from germline, CDR1 is SGHDN and CDR2 is FVKESK. The CDR3 contains 14 residues. Trimming shortened V by 1 base and J by 2 bases, and 9 bases separated the two germline ends. CDR3 region: CASSQASVPYEQYF. For the CDR3, the DNA is TGTGCCAGCAGCCAAGCTAGCGTCCCCTACGAGCAGTACTTC.

The gene calls are TRBV10-3 and TRBJ2-5, with 7 nucleotides matching TRBD1. The CDR3 has 17 residues. Losses at the gene ends were 0 bases for V and 1 base for J; bases not matched to a gene: 8. In germline, CDR1 is ENHRY, CDR2 SYGVKD. The CDR3 region is CAISESLQGPVQETQYF. DNA for the CDR3: TGTGCCATCAGTGAGTCCTTACAGGGGCCAGTCCAAGAGACCCAGTACTTC.

The chain combines TRBV7-9 with TRBJ2-7; 10 bases map to TRBD1. J lost 7 bases, V lost 4 bases, and 16 bases had no gene match. Per the germline V gene, CDR1 is SEHNR and CDR2 is FQNEAQ (reference sequence). The CDR3 loop spans 17 amino acids. This CDR3 reads CASSSPGQGPTWGEQYF. CDR3 DNA: TGTGCCAGCAGCTCACCGGGACAGGGGCCTACGTGGGGGGAGCAGTACTTC.

This clone was observed a few times. The chain employs TRBV11-2 and TRBJ1-5; no definite D call. Germline V gene data show CDR1 as SGHAT and CDR2 as FQNNGV. The CDR3 has 13 residues. Deletions cut 1 base from V and 4 bases from J, with 5 bases between. The CDR3, as DNA: TGTGCCAGCAGCTTAGGACATAATCAGCCCCAGCATTTT. Its translation: CASSLGHNQPQHF.

The count of this clone is one. V and J are TRBV19 and TRBJ1-1, with D maybe TRBD1 (6 bases). Trimming removed 2 bases from V and 5 bases from J, with 12 bases in between. The CDR3 is made up of 14 amino acids. From germline, CDR1 is LNHDA and CDR2 SQIVND (reference sequence). The CDR3 loop is CASSIIPGETEAFF. The CDR3 DNA reads TGTGCCAGTAGTATAATCCCAGGGGAAACTGAAGCTTTCTTT.

This clone was observed once. The genes are TRBV6-1 and TRBJ1-5, with 7 bases lining up with TRBD1. CDR3 length: 15 amino acids. V was pared by 2 bases and J by 6 bases, with 7 bases of the junction left unmatched. Germline V gene data show CDR1 as MNHNS and CDR2 as SASEGT. The CDR3 coding sequence is TGTGCCAGCAGTGAAACAGGGGCTGGGGGTCAGCCCCAGCATTTT. As protein: CASSETGAGGQPQHF.

This clone came up once. The chain has TRBV7-7 and TRBJ2-1; 8 bases fit TRBD2. Trimming took 0 bases from V and 4 from J; bases not matched to a gene: 5. Germline CDR1 is SSHAT and CDR2 is FNYEAQ (reference sequence). The CDR3 spans 16 residues. The CDR3 DNA is TGTGCCAGCAGCTTAGCTGCAGCGGGGGATTACAATGAGCAGTTCTTC. It codes for CASSLAAAGDYNEQFF.

This sequence joins TRBV6-4 and TRBJ1-2; the D gene is possibly TRBD1 (5 bases). The CDR3 runs 19 residues. V lost 0 bases to trimming and J lost 7 bases, with 27 bases between them. Germline-derived CDR1 and CDR2 are MRHNA and SNTAGT. CDR3 protein: CASSDSLLSLDGARPGYTF. CDR3 sequence (DNA): TGTGCCAGCAGTGACTCCTTATTAAGCTTGGACGGGGCCCGGCCTGGCTACACCTTC.

The V gene is TRBV7-6, the J gene TRBJ2-1; 10 bases fit TRBD2. The CDR3 sequence is 17 residues long. Germline V gene data show CDR1 as SGHVS and CDR2 as FNYEAQ. The V gene end was trimmed by 2 bases and the J gene end by 0 bases; junction bases not matched to a gene: 4. The CDR3 region has the DNA TGTGCCAGCAGCTTAACAGCGGGGGGGGCCTCCTACAATGAGCAGTTCTTC. The encoded protein is CASSLTAGGASYNEQFF.

This chain links TRBV19 with TRBJ2-7; D gene ambiguous. The CDR3 sequence is 14 residues long. Trimming cost V 1 base and J 2 bases, with 9 bases left between them. The germline V gene encodes CDR1 LNHDA and CDR2 SQIVND (reference sequence). CDR3 nucleotide sequence: TGTGCCAGTAGTATAGTTTCTGACACCTACGAGCAGTACTTC. The encoded protein is CASSIVSDTYEQYF.

The rearrangement uses TRBV5-8 and TRBJ2-2, with 7 bases lining up with TRBD2. The CDR3 covers 16 residues. From germline, CDR1 is SGHTS and CDR2 YDEGEE. Losses at the gene ends were 5 bases for V and 5 bases for J; bases not matched to a gene: 12. CDR3 residues: CASRTIAGVMTGELFF. The CDR3 coding sequence is TGTGCCAGCAGAACCATCGCGGGGGTAATGACCGGGGAGCTGTTTTTT.

This clone was seen once. This sequence joins TRBV11-2 and TRBJ1-1; the D gene is possibly TRBD1 (5 bases). The CDR3 has 13 amino acids. The germline V gene has CDR1 SGHAT and CDR2 FQNNGV. Trimming removed 5 bases from V and 5 bases from J, with 12 bases in between. CDR3 residues: CASSVPGRTEAFF. The CDR3 DNA reads TGTGCCAGCAGCGTCCCAGGGCGGACTGAAGCTTTCTTT.

The CDR3 DNA reads TGTGCCAGCAGTCCCGGGACAGGGACGGCTAATGAAAAACTGTTTTTT. Amino acid sequence: CASSPGTGTANEKLFF. The rearrangement joins TRBV7-7 to TRBJ1-4; TRBD1 aligns across 9 bases. CDR1 is SSHAT and CDR2 is FNYEAQ in the germline V gene (reference sequence). The length of the CDR3 is 16 residues. The ends lost 6 bases at V and 3 bases at J; junction bases unmatched: 8. Based on the CDR3 plus reference TRBV7-7 and TRBJ1-4, the full variable domain is GAGVSQSPRYKVTKRGQDVTLRCDPISSHATLYWYQQALGQGPEFLTYFNYEAQPDKSGLPSDRFSAERPEGSISTLTIQRTEQRDSAMYRCASSPGTGTANEKLFFGSGTQLSVL.

The rearrangement links TRBV18 to TRBJ1-4; TRBD1 might be the D (5 bases). This CDR3 contains 13 residues. Germline CDR1 is KGHSH and CDR2 is LQKENI. Trimming pared 6 bases from V and 8 bases from J, leaving 13 bases between. The CDR3 sequence is CASSSGTGEKLFF. The CDR3 DNA reads TGTGCCAGCTCTTCCGGGACGGGGGAAAAACTGTTTTTT.